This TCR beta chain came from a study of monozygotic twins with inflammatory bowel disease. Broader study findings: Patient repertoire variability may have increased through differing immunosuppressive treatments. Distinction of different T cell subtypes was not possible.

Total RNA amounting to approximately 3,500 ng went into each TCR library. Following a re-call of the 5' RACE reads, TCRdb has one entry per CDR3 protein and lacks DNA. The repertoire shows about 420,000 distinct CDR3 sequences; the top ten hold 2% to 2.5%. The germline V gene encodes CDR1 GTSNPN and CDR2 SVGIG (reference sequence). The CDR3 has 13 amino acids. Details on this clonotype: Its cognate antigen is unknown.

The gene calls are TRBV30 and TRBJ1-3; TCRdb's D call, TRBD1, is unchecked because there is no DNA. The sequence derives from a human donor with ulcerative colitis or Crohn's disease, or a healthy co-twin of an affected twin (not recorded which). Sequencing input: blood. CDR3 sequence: CAWRGLSGNTIYF.